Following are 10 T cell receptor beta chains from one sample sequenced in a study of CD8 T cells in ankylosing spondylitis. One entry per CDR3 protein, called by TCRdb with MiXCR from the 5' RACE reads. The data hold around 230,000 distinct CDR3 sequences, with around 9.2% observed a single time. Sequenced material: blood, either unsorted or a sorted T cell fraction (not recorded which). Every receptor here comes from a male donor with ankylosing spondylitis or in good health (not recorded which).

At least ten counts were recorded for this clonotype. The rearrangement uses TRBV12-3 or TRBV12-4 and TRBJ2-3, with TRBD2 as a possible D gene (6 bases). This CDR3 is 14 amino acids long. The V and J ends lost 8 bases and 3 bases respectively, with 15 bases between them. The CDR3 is CASRRAGGTDTQYF. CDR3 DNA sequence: TGTGCCAGCCGGAGGGCGGGCGGAACAGATACGCAGTATTTT.

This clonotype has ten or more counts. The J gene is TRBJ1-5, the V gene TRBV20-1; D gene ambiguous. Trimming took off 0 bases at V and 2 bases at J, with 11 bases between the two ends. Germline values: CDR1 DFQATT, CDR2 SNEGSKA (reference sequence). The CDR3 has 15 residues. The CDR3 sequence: CSARDLEHGNQPQHF. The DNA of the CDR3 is TGCAGTGCTAGAGATCTTGAACATGGCAATCAGCCCCAGCATTTT.

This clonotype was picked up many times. CDR3 loop: CASSPRQRKLFF. The DNA for the CDR3 is TGTGCCAGCAGTCCACGACAGAGAAAACTGTTTTTT. The chain combines TRBV12-3 or TRBV12-4 with TRBJ1-4, with D perhaps matching TRBD1 (5 bases). Trimming shortened V by 5 bases and J by 10 bases, and 11 bases separated the two germline ends. The CDR3 consists of 12 residues.

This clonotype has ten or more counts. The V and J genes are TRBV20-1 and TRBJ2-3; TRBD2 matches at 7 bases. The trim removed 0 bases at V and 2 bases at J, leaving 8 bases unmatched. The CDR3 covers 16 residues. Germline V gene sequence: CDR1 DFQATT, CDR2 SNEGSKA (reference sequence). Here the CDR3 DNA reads TGCAGTGCTAGAGATCCCGCTAGCGGACTCACAGATACGCAGTATTTT. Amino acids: CSARDPASGLTDTQYF.

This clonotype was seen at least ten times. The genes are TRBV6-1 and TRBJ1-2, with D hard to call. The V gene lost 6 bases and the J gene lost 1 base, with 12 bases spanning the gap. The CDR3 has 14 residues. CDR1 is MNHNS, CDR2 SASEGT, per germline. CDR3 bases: TGTGCCAGCAGCCCGGTGGGGATTAACTATGGCTACACCTTC. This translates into CASSPVGINYGYTF.

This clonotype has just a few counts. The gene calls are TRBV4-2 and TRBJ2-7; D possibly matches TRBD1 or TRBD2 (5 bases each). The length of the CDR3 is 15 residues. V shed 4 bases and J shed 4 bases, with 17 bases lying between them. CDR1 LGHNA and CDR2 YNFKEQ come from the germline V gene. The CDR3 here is CASSPSGASAYEQYF. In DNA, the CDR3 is TGTGCCAGCAGCCCATCCGGGGCTAGTGCTTACGAGCAGTACTTC.

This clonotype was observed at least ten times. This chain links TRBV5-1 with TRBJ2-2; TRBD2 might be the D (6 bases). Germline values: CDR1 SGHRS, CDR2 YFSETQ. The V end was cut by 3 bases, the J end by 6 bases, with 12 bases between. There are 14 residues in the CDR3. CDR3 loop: CASSSRLDAGELFF. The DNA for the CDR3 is TGCGCCAGCAGCTCACGACTAGATGCCGGGGAGCTGTTTTTT.

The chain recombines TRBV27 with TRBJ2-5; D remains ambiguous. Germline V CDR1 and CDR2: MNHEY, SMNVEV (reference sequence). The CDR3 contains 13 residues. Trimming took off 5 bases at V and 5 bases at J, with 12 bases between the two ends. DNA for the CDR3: TGTGCCAGCAGTCCCCCCCTGGGGGAGACCCAGTACTTC. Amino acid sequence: CASSPPLGETQYF.

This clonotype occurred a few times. In nucleotides, the CDR3 is TGTGCCAGCAGCCAGATAGCGGGAGACCTCGAGCAGTACTTC. It codes for CASSQIAGDLEQYF. The chain carries TRBV7-2 and TRBJ2-7, with 9 positions matching TRBD2. Germline-derived CDR1 and CDR2 are SGHTA and FQGNSA. Trimming at V came to 5 bases and at J to 6 bases, leaving 8 bases not matched to a gene. There are 14 residues in the CDR3.

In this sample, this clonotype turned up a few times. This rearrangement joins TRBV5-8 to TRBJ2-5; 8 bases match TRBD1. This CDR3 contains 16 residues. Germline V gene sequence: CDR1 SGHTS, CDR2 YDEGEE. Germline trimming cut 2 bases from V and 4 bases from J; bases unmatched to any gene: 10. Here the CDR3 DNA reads TGTGCCAGCAGCTTTCTGACAGGGGCAGAGGGAGAGACCCAGTACTTC. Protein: CASSFLTGAEGETQYF.